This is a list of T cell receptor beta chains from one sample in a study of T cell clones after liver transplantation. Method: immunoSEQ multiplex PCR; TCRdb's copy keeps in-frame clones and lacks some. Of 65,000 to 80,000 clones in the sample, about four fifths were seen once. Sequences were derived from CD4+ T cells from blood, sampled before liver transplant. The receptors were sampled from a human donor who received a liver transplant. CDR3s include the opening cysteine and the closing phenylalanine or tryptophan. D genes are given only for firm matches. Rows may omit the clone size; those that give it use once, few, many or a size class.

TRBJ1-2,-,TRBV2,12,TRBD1,TGTGCCAGTACGGGACAGAACTATGGCTACACCTTC,CASTGQNYGYTF
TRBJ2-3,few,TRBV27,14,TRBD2,TGTGCCAGCAGCCCGGGACTAGACACAGATACGCAGTATTTT,CASSPGLDTDTQYF
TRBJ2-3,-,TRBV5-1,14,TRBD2,TGCGCCAGCTCGATAGCGGGAGGACCAGATACGCAGTATTTT,CASSIAGGPDTQYF
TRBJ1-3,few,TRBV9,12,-,TGTGCCAGCAGCAGGAACGGAAACACCATATATTTT,CASSRNGNTIYF
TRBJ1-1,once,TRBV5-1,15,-,TGCGCCAGCAGCTTTTCGCCCGGACGGGAGACTGAAGCTTTCTTT,CASSFSPGRETEAFF
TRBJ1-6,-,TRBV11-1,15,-,TGTGCCAGCAGCCCGCGGACGGGCGGATGGACACCCCTCCACTTT,CASSPRTGGWTPLHF
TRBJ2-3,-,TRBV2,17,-,TGTGCCAGCAGTGGAAGTCGCGCTAGCGATATAACAGATACGCAGTATTTT,CASSGSRASDITDTQYF
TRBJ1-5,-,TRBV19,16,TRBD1,TGTGCCACCTCCCAGGGGGGGGTGATTAGCAATCAGCCCCAGCATTTT,CATSQGGVISNQPQHF
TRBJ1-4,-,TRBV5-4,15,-,TGTGCCAGCAGCTTGGGGAACAGCTTTAATGAAAAACTGTTTTTT,CASSLGNSFNEKLFF
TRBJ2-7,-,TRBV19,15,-,TGTGCCAGTAGTATAGGAGCGGGTAGCTCCTACGAGCAGTACTTC,CASSIGAGSSYEQYF
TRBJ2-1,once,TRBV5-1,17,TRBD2,TGCGCCAGCAGCTTGGCGGGTGGGACTAGCCCTCAGGGTGAGCAGTTCTTC,CASSLAGGTSPQGEQFF
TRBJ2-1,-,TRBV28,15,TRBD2,TGTGCCAGCAGTGATTCAAGCGGGGAGTACAATGAGCAGTTCTTC,CASSDSSGEYNEQFF
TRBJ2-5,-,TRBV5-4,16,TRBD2,TGTGCCAGCAACCCGGGGGCGGGAGGATACCAAGAGACCCAGTACTTC,CASNPGAGGYQETQYF
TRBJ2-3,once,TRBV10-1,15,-,TGCGCCAGCAGTGATGTCAGGGGACCAACAGATACGCAGTATTTT,CASSDVRGPTDTQYF
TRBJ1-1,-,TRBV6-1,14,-,TGTGCCAGCAGCCTACATCCGTTGAACACTGAAGCTTTCTTT,CASSLHPLNTEAFF
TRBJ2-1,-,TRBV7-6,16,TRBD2,TGTGCCAGCAGCTTAGTTCCTAGCGGGATCTACAATGAGCAGTTCTTC,CASSLVPSGIYNEQFF
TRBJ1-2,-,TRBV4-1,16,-,TGCGCCAGCAGCCAAGATCGTCCAGGGCTAAACTATGGCTACACCTTC,CASSQDRPGLNYGYTF
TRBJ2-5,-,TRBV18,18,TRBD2,TGTGCCAGCTCACCTATGAACTCAGGGACTAGCGGTAAAGAGACCCAGTACTTC,CASSPMNSGTSGKETQYF